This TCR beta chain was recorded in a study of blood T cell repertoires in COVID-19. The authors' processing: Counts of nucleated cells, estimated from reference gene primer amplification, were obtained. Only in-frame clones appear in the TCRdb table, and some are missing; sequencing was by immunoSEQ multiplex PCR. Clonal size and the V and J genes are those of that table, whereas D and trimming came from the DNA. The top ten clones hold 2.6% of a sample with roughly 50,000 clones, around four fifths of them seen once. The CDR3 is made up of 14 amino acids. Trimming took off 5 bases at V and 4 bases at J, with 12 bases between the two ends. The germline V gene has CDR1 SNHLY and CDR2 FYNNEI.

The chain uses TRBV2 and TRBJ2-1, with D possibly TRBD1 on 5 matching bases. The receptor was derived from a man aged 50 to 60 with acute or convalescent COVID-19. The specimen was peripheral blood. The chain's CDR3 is CASSSIDSYNEQFF. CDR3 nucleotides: TGTGCCAGCAGTTCAATCGACAGTTACAATGAGCAGTTCTTC.